The 13 T cell receptor beta chains below were found in one sample sequenced in a study of OX40 agonist ivuxolimab in advanced cancers. The data were produced by immunoSEQ multiplex PCR, yet TCRdb's version contains in-frame clones alone and is incomplete. The sample holds just under 65,000 clones; about 89% are singletons and the top ten take about 4.8%. Here the sequenced sample was CD4+ or CD8+ T cells sorted from blood, taken in a trial of the OX40 agonist ivuxolimab. Every receptor here comes from an adult with an advanced solid tumor such as melanoma, head and neck, liver or kidney cancer.

CDR3 coding DNA: TGTGCCAGCAGCTTGGAAAGGGGAGCTAACTATGGCTACACCTTC. Translation gives CASSLERGANYGYTF. The chain couples TRBV5-5 to TRBJ1-2; D is possibly TRBD1 (5 bases). The V gene's germline CDR1 is SGHKS and CDR2 YYEKEE (reference sequence). Trimming took 0 bases from V and 0 from J, leaving 9 bases between them. The CDR3 is made up of 15 amino acids.

This sequence joins TRBV6-1 and TRBJ1-6; perhaps TRBD1 as D (6 bases). V was clipped by 7 bases and J by 5 bases, with 15 bases between them. There are 15 residues in the CDR3. From germline, CDR1 is MNHNS and CDR2 SASEGT. CDR3 residues: CASKGGTQNNSPLHF. Written as DNA, the CDR3 is TGTGCCAGCAAGGGCGGGACACAGAATAATTCACCCCTCCACTTT.

The genes are TRBV25-1 and TRBJ1-2; D unresolved. CDR1 is MGHDK and CDR2 is SYGVNS in the germline V gene. V lost 6 bases and J lost 7, with 18 bases in between. CDR3 length: 14 amino acids. The CDR3: CASSPRTGRGGYTF. The CDR3 DNA reads as TGTGCCAGCAGCCCTCGGACTGGCCGCGGTGGCTACACCTTC.

This clone was observed a few times. V gene TRBV4-2 combines with J gene TRBJ2-1; 13 nucleotides match TRBD2. Germline lookup yields CDR1 LGHNA and CDR2 YNFKEQ. The CDR3 sequence is 19 residues long. The V and J ends lost 0 bases and 2 bases, in that order; junction bases with no gene match: 7. The CDR3 loop is CASSQDGLAGARTYNEQFF. The CDR3 DNA reads as TGTGCCAGCAGCCAAGATGGACTAGCGGGAGCTCGAACCTACAATGAGCAGTTCTTC.

The chain joins TRBV9 to TRBJ2-1; a possible D gene is TRBD1 (6 bases). Germline CDR1 and CDR2: SGDLS and YYNGEE. This CDR3 has 16 residues. Trimming removed 2 bases from V and 6 bases from J, with 18 bases in between. This chain's CDR3 is CASSVFSGTRGNEQFF. The DNA of the CDR3 is TGTGCCAGCAGCGTGTTTTCCGGGACACGAGGCAATGAGCAGTTCTTC.

The genes are TRBV6-1 and TRBJ2-5, with TRBD2 identical over 9 bases. The CDR3 is 11 amino acids. Trimming removed 5 bases from V and 11 bases from J; junction bases left unmatched: 3. Germline CDR1 and CDR2: MNHNS and SASEGT. The CDR3 loop reads CASSPAGGQYF. In DNA, the CDR3 is TGTGCCAGCAGTCCAGCGGGAGGTCAGTACTTC.

CDR3: CASSHRVAREQYF. The CDR3 DNA reads as TGTGCCAGCAGCCACAGGGTAGCAAGAGAGCAGTACTTC. The chain recombines TRBV7-8 with TRBJ2-7, with a possible D match to TRBD1 (6 bases). This CDR3 is 13 amino acids long. Germline-derived CDR1 and CDR2 are SGHVS and FQNEAQ. V lost 5 bases to trimming and J lost 7 bases, with 15 bases between them.

The V gene is TRBV18, the J gene TRBJ2-1; weak D call: TRBD2 (7 bases). The V gene lost 0 bases and the J gene lost 6 bases, with 15 bases spanning the gap. The CDR3 contains 16 residues. CDR1 is KGHSH and CDR2 is LQKENI in the germline V gene. This CDR3 reads CASSPPGGGRINEQFF. CDR3 nucleotide sequence: TGTGCCAGCTCACCACCGGGGGGCGGGAGAATCAATGAGCAGTTCTTC. The full variable domain, in which reference TRBV18 and TRBJ2-1 provide the parts outside the CDR3, is NAGVMQNPRHLVRRRGQEARLRCSPMKGHSHVYWYRQLPEEGLKFMVYLQKENIIDESGMPKERFSAEFPKEGPSILRIQQVVRGDSAAYFCASSPPGGGRINEQFFGPGTRLTVL.

The table lists this clone with a count of one. The chain has TRBV11-3 and TRBJ1-1; TRBD1 aligns across 10 bases. The CDR3 consists of 15 residues. The ends lost 6 bases at V and 3 bases at J; junction bases unmatched: 7. Germline-derived CDR1 and CDR2 are SGHNT and YENEEA. The CDR3 DNA reads TGTGCCAGCAGTTCGACAGGGGGCCCGGACACTGAAGCTTTCTTT. Translated: CASSSTGGPDTEAFF.

This chain connects TRBV7-9 to TRBJ2-6; TRBD1 is a possible D gene (5 bases). The CDR3 has 16 amino acids. Trimming stripped 6 bases from V and 1 base from J, with 13 bases between. Germline loops: CDR1 SEHNR, CDR2 FQNEAQ (reference sequence). The CDR3 is CASSPKAGSGANVLTF. The CDR3 bases are TGTGCCAGCAGTCCAAAGGCAGGGTCTGGGGCCAACGTCCTGACTTTC.

This clone was seen only a few times. The CDR3 spells CASSFSTSSNEQYF. CDR3 DNA sequence: TGTGCCAGCAGCTTCTCGACTAGTTCAAACGAGCAGTACTTC. The chain uses TRBV7-9 and TRBJ2-7, with D possibly matching TRBD2 (6 bases). V was clipped by 3 bases and J by 5 bases, with 14 bases between them. Germline CDR1 reads SEHNR; CDR2 reads FQNEAQ (reference sequence). The CDR3 has 14 residues.

The rearrangement uses TRBV6-1 and TRBJ1-1; no definite D call. The length of the CDR3 is 12 residues. CDR1 is MNHNS, CDR2 SASEGT, per germline. Trimming took 2 bases from V and 10 from J, leaving 11 bases between them. CDR3 sequence reads: CASSETWKGAFF. In nucleotides, the CDR3 is TGTGCCAGCAGTGAAACCTGGAAGGGAGCTTTCTTT.

V is TRBV5-4 and J is TRBJ2-2; D is undetermined. The V end lost 5 bases, the J end lost 1 base, and 12 bases lay between the germline ends. Germline assignment: CDR1 SGHNT and CDR2 YYREEE (reference sequence). There are 15 residues in the CDR3. CDR3 region: CASRPKGKNTGELFF. The CDR3 DNA is TGTGCCAGCAGACCGAAGGGCAAGAACACCGGGGAGCTGTTTTTT. Based on the CDR3 plus reference TRBV5-4 and TRBJ2-2, the full variable domain is ETGVTQSPTHLIKTRGQQVTLRCSSQSGHNTVSWYQQALGQGPQFIFQYYREEENGRGNFPPRFSGLQFPNYSSELNVNALELDDSALYLCASRPKGKNTGELFFGEGSRLTVL.